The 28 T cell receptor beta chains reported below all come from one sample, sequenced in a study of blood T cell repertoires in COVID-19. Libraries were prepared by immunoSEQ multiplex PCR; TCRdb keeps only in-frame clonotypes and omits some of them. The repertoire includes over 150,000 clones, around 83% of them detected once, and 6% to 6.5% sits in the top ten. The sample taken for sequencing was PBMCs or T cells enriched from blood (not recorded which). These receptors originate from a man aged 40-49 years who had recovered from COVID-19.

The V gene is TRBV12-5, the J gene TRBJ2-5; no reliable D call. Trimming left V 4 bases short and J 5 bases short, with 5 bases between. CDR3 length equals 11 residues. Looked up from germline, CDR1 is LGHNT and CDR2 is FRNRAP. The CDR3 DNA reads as TGTGCTAGTGGTTCCGAGGAGACCCAGTACTTC. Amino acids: CASGSEETQYF.

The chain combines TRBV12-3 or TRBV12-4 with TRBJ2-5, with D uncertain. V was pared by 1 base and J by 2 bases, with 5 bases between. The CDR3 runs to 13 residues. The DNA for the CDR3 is TGTGCCAGCAGTTTAGGTAGACAAGAGACCCAGTACTTC. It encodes CASSLGRQETQYF.

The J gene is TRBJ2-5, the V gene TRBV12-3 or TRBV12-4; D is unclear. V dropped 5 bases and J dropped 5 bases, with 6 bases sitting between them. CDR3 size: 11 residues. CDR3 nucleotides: TGTGCCAGCAGTGCCCAGGAGACCCAGTACTTC. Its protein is CASSAQETQYF.

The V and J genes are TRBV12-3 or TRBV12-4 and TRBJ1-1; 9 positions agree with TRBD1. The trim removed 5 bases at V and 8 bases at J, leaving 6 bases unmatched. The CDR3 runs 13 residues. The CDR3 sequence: CASSEGQGREAFF. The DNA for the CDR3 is TGTGCCAGCAGTGAAGGACAGGGGCGGGAAGCTTTCTTT.

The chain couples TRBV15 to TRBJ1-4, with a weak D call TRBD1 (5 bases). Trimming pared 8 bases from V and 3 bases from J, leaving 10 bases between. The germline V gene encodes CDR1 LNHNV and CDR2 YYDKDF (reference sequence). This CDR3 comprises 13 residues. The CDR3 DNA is TGTGCCACCGGGAACAGGCCTAATGAAAAACTGTTTTTT. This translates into CATGNRPNEKLFF.

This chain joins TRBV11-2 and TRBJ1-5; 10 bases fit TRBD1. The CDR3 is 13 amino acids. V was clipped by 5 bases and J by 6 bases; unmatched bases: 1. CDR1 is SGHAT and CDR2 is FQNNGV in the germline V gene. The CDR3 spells CASSGQGGQPQHF. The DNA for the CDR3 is TGTGCCAGCAGCGGACAGGGGGGTCAGCCCCAGCATTTT.

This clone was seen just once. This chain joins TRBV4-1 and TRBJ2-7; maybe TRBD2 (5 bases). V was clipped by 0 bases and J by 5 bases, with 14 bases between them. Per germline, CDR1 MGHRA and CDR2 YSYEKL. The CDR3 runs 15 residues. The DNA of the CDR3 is TGCGCCAGCAGCCAAGATCCCAGCGGAGATCACGAGCAGTACTTC. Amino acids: CASSQDPSGDHEQYF.

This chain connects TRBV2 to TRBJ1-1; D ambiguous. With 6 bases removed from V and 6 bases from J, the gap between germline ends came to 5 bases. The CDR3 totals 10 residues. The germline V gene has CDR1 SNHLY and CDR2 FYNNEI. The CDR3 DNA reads TGTGCCAGCAGGCGGGCTGAAGCTTTCTTT. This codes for CASRRAEAFF.

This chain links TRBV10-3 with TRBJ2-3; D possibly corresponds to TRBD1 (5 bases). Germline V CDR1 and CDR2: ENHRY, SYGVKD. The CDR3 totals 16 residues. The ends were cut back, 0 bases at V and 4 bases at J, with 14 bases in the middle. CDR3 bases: TGTGCCATCAGTGAGTCGCGGCACAGGCTCCCAGATACGCAGTATTTT. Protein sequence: CAISESRHRLPDTQYF.

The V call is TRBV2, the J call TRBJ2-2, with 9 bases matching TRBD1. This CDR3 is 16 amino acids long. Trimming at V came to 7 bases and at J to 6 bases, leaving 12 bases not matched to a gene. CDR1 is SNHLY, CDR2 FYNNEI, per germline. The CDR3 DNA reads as TGTGCCAGCATCATCCGGGACAGGGTTGGTTCCGGGGAGCTGTTTTTT. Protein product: CASIIRDRVGSGELFF.

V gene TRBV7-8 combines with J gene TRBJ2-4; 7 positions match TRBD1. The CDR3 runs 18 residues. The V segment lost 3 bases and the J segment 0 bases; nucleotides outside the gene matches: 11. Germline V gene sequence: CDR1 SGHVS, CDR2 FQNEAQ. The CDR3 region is CASSFRGRDREAKNIQYF. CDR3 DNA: TGTGCCAGCAGCTTTCGAGGACGGGACAGAGAAGCCAAAAACATTCAGTACTTC.

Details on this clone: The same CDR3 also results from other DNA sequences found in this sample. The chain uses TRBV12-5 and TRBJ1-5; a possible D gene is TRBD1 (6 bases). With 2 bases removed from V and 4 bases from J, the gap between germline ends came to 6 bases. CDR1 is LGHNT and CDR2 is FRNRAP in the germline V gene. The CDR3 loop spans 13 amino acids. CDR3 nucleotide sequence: TGTGCTAGTGGTTTGCAGGGGAATCAGCCCCAGCATTTT. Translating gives CASGLQGNQPQHF.

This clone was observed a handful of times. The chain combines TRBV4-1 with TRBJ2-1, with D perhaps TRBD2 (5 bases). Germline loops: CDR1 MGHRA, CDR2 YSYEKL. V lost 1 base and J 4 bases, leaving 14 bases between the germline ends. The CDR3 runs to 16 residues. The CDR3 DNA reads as TGCGCCAGCAGCCAAGGCGGGCTCCGCTTGTACAATGAGCAGTTCTTC. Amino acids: CASSQGGLRLYNEQFF.

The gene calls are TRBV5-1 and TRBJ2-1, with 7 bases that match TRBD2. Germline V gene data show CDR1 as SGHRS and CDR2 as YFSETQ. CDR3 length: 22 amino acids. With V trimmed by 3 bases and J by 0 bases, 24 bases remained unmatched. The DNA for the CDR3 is TGCGCCAGCAGCTCTGACATCCGAAAGTCCGGGGGGTCCCTCAGCTCCTACAATGAGCAGTTCTTC. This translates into CASSSDIRKSGGSLSSYNEQFF.

CDR3 amino acids: CASSFGGPGELFF. DNA for the CDR3: TGTGCCAGCAGTTTCGGGGGGCCCGGGGAGCTGTTTTTT. The chain carries TRBV6-5 and TRBJ2-2; D is perhaps TRBD2 (7 bases). The germline V gene encodes CDR1 MNHEY and CDR2 SVGAGI. Trimming removed 4 bases at V and 6 bases at J, with 9 bases between. The CDR3 spans 13 residues.

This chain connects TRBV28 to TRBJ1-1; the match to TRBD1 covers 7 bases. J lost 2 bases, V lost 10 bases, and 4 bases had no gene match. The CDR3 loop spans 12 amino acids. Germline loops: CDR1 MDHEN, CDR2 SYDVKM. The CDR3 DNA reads TGTGCCACAAACAGGGGAAACACTGAAGCTTTCTTT. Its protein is CATNRGNTEAFF.

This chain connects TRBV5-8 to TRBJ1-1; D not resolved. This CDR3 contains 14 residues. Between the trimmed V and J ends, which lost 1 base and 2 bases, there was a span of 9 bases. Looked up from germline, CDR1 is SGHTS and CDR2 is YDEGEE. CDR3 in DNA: TGTGCCAGCAGCTTGTATCCCCTCAACACTGAAGCTTTCTTT. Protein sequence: CASSLYPLNTEAFF.

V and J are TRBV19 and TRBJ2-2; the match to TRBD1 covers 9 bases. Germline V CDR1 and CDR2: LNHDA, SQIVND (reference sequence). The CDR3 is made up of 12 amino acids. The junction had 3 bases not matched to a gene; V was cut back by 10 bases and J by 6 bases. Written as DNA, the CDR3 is TGTGCCACGGGACAGGGAGCCGGGGAGCTGTTTTTT. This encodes CATGQGAGELFF.

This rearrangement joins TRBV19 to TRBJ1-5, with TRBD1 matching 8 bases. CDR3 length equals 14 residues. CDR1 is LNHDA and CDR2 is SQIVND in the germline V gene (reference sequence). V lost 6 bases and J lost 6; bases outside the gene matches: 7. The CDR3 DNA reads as TGTGCCAGTAGCCCCCAGGGGGCAGGTCAGCCCCAGCATTTT. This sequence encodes CASSPQGAGQPQHF.

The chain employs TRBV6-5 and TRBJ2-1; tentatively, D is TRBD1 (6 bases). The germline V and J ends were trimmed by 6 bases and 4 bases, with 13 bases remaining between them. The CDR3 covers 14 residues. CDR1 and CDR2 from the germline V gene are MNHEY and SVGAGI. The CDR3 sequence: CASRNIGQYNEQFF. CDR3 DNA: TGTGCCAGCAGAAACATCGGACAGTACAATGAGCAGTTCTTC.

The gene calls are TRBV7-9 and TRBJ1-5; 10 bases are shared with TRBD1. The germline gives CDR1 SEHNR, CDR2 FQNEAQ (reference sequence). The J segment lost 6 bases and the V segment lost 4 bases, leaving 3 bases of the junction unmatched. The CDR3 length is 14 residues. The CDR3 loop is CASSSGQGIQPQHF. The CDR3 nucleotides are TGTGCCAGCAGCTCGGGACAGGGGATTCAGCCCCAGCATTTT. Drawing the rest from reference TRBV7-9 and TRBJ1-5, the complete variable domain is DTGVSQNPRHKITKRGQNVTFRCDPISEHNRLYWYRQTLGQGPEFLTYFQNEAQLEKSRLLSDRFSAERPKGSFSTLEIQRTEQGDSAMYLCASSSGQGIQPQHFGDGTRLSIL.

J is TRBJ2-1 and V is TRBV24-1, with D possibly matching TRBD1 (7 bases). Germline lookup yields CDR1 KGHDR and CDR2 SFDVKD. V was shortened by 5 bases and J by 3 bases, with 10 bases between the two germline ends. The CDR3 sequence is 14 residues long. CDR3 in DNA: TGTGCCACCAGTGGCGGGGACAGCTACAATGAGCAGTTCTTC. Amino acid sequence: CATSGGDSYNEQFF.

The CDR3 is CASSPDRVNLYGYTF. The DNA for the CDR3 is TGTGCCAGCAGTCCGGACAGGGTTAACCTCTATGGCTACACCTTC. The chain combines TRBV6-6 with TRBJ1-2; 8 bases agree with TRBD1. This CDR3 comprises 15 residues. CDR1 and CDR2 (germline): MNHNY, SVGAGI (reference sequence). J gave up 4 bases and V 5 bases, and 9 bases lay outside the gene matches.

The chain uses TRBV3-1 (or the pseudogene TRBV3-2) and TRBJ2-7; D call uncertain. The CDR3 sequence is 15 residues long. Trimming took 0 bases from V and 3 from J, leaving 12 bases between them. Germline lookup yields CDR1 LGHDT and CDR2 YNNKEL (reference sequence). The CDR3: CASSQDPLGLYEQYF. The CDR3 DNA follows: TGTGCCAGCAGCCAAGATCCGCTGGGCCTCTACGAGCAGTACTTC.

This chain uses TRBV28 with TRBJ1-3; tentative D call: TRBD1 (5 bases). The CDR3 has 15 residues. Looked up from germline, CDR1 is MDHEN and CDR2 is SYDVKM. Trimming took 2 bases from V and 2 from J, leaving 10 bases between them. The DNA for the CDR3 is TGTGCCAGCAGTTTAGCTCAGGGAACTGGAAACACCATATATTTT. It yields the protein CASSLAQGTGNTIYF.

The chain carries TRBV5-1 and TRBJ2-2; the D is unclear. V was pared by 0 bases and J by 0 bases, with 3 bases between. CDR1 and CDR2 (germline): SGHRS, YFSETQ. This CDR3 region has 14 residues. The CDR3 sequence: CASSLGANTGELFF. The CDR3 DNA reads TGCGCCAGCAGCTTGGGAGCGAACACCGGGGAGCTGTTTTTT.

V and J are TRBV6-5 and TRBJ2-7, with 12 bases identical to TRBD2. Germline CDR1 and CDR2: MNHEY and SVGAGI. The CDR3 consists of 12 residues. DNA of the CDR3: TGTGCGACTAGCGGGAGTCCCTACGAGCAGTACTTC. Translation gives CATSGSPYEQYF.

The chain's CDR3 is CASSFGGRGYEQYF. For the CDR3, the DNA is TGTGCCAGCAGCTTCGGCGGGAGAGGGTACGAGCAGTACTTC. This chain links TRBV7-3 with TRBJ2-7; 7 nucleotides line up with TRBD2. Germline V lookup: CDR1 SGHTA, CDR2 FQGTGA. CDR3 length equals 14 residues. The junction had 6 bases not matched to a gene; V was cut back by 3 bases and J by 4 bases. The full variable domain, its missing parts supplied by reference TRBV7-3 and TRBJ2-7, is GAGVSQTPSNKVTEKGKYVELRCDPISGHTALYWYRQSLGQGPEFLIYFQGTGAADDSGLPNDRFFAVRPEGSVSTLKIQRTERGDSAVYLCASSFGGRGYEQYFGPGTRLTVT.